The rows below give T cell receptor beta chains drawn from one sample of a study of cytotoxic CD8 clonotypes in ibrutinib-treated CLL. Clones were read by immunoSEQ multiplex PCR, and TCRdb kept only the in-frame ones, dropping some. The data show some 290,000 clones, with about 80% seen just once and about 6.3% held by the top ten. Specimen: PBMCs, collected before ibrutinib treatment. These receptors were obtained from a human donor with chronic lymphocytic leukemia. The CDR3 runs from the conserved cysteine through the conserved F or W.

V gene	J gene	CDR3 protein
TRBV7-3	TRBJ1-1	CASSLNTEAFF
TRBV19	TRBJ2-2	CASRPRGGGGELFF
TRBV7-3	TRBJ2-1	CASSISGTFYNEQFF
TRBV7-6	TRBJ2-7	CASSSWGSRIYEQYF
TRBV7-6	TRBJ2-1	CASSQYGTSGRNEQFF
TRBV4-2	TRBJ2-7	CASSQEGRQAYEQYF
TRBV29-1	TRBJ1-1	CSVGFHTGSEAFF
TRBV5-4	TRBJ2-2	CASTDTGPNTGELFF
TRBV29-1	TRBJ2-1	CSVPRAGAYNEQFF
TRBV28	TRBJ2-7	CASSASGSYEQYF
TRBV27	TRBJ2-2	CASRQTGSPGELFF
TRBV7-6	TRBJ2-7	CASSLRQSNYEQYF
TRBV30	TRBJ1-4	CAWNDSPTNEKLFF
TRBV12-5	TRBJ2-1	CASGLVPGGNNEQFF
TRBV18	TRBJ2-7	CASSPRTGESYEQYF
TRBV10-1	TRBJ2-1	CASSRSVSEQFF
TRBV27	TRBJ2-1	CASRSGLSSYNEQFF
TRBV29-1	TRBJ1-3	CSVPLDRYSGNTIYF
TRBV2	TRBJ1-2	CASSEEHRRYGYTF
TRBV7-9	TRBJ2-7	CASSLEVERKYF
TRBV7-8	TRBJ1-1	CASSLRTGLNTEAFF
TRBV7-6	TRBJ2-7	CASSLGGQATYEQYF
TRBV7-2	TRBJ2-3	CANGGVADTQYF
TRBV5-1	TRBJ2-4	CASSQEEPGIQYF
TRBV15	TRBJ2-4	CATSRDPASGVIAKNIQYF
TRBV28	TRBJ2-5	CASSFPSHSGETQYF
TRBV30	TRBJ1-1	CASLFLTGPNTEAFF
TRBV6-5	TRBJ1-2	CATRTGVGYGYTF
TRBV2	TRBJ2-6	CASRRPPPGLGRWGANVLTF
TRBV7-9	TRBJ2-7	CASSPTDVIYEQYF
TRBV14	TRBJ1-2	CASSRDRTNYGYTF
TRBV7-7	TRBJ2-7	CASSPGPGQGYEQYF
TRBV10-3	TRBJ2-1	CAINKDGRGEQFF
TRBV11-2	TRBJ1-1	CASSLVLGWARPEAFF
TRBV7-6	TRBJ2-3	CASSLIQGVADTQYF
TRBV19	TRBJ1-1	CASSNTVNTEAFF
TRBV6-1	TRBJ2-1	CASSDRDYNEQFF
TRBV18	TRBJ1-1	CASSPSSEGSTEAFF
TRBV4-2	TRBJ2-7	CASSLGTSGSYEQYF
TRBV6-5	TRBJ2-3	CASSYSASSPTDTQYF
TRBV5-4	TRBJ2-1	CASSSRTSGSTREQFF
TRBV7-9	TRBJ2-7	CASSLGSYEQYF
TRBV12-5	TRBJ2-1	CASGLVNGTSVINEQFF
TRBV13	TRBJ2-1	CASSLGDSLYEQFF
TRBV7-2	TRBJ1-5	CASSRRSDQPQHF
TRBV19	TRBJ2-7	CASSSGLAGSLPYEQYF
TRBV5-1	TRBJ2-5	CASSRGLAGEAETQYF
TRBV6-6	TRBJ1-3	CASNHRDRGRNTIYF
TRBV12-5	TRBJ1-2	CASGLSQGSGYGYTF
TRBV7-8	TRBJ2-6	CASSFSGANVLTF
TRBV2	TRBJ1-1	CASSSTGAEGAFF